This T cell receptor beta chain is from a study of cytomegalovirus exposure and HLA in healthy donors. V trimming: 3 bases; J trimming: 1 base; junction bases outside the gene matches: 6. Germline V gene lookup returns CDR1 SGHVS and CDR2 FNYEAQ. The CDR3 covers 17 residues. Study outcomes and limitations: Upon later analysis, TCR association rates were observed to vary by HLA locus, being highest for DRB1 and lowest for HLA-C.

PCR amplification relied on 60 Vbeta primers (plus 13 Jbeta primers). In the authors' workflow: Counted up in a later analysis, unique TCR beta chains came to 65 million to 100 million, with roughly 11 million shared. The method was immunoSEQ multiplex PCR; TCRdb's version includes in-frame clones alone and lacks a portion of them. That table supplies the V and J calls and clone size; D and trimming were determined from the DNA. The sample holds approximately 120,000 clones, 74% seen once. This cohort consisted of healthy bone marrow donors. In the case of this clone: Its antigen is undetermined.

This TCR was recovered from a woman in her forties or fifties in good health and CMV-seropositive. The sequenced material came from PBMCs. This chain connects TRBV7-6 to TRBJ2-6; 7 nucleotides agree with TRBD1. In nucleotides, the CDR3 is TGTGCCAGCAGCTTTGGGGCAGGGGGTTCTGGGGCCAACGTCCTGACTTTC. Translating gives CASSFGAGGSGANVLTF.